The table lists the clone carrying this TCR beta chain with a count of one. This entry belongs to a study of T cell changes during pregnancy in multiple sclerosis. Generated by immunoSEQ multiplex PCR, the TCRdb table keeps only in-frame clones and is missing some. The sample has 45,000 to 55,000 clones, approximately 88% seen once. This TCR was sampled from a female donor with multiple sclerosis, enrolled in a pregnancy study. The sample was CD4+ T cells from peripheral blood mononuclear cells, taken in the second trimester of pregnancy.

The CDR3, as DNA: TGCGCCAGCAGTAAGACTCTCTCGGGGTACAATGAGCAGTTCTTC. It specifies CASSKTLSGYNEQFF. This sequence joins TRBV10-1 and TRBJ2-1; tentatively, D is TRBD2 (5 bases). Germline-derived CDR1 and CDR2 are WNHNN and SYGVQD (reference sequence). Trimming cost V 5 bases and J 4 bases, with 15 bases left between them. This CDR3 comprises 15 residues.